These 2 T cell receptor beta chains share one sample of origin, sequenced in a study of blood T cell repertoires in COVID-19. Libraries were prepared by immunoSEQ multiplex PCR; TCRdb keeps only in-frame clonotypes and omits some of them. The sample lists 200,000 to 250,000 clones, 86% occurring once. The sample taken for sequencing was PBMCs or T cells enriched from blood (not recorded which). The receptor source for this set is a woman aged 40 to 50 with acute COVID-19.

The rearrangement uses TRBV7-9 and TRBJ1-1, with D hard to call. Looked up from germline, CDR1 is SEHNR and CDR2 is FQNEAQ (reference sequence). Trimming pared 10 bases from V and 3 bases from J, leaving 3 bases between. This CDR3 is built from 9 residues. CDR3 amino acids: CATDTEAFF. The CDR3 region has the DNA TGTGCCACGGACACTGAAGCTTTCTTT.

This rearrangement joins TRBV3-1 (or the pseudogene TRBV3-2) to TRBJ1-5; no clear D. Germline CDR1 LGHDT, CDR2 YNNKEL (reference sequence). The CDR3 loop spans 13 amino acids. V gave up 3 bases and J gave up 4 bases, with 7 bases separating them. The CDR3 DNA reads TGTGCCAGCAGCCACCAGGAAAATCAGCCCCAGCATTTT. It is translated as CASSHQENQPQHF.